A single T cell receptor beta chain is shown here with its context. RNA was extracted with the RNeasy kit, and a quantity of about 0.45 to 1 ug was reverse transcribed using random hexamers. Amplification of TCR beta CDR3 by immunoSEQ multiplex PCR spanned 54 Vbeta and 13 Jbeta. TCRdb fed the immunoSEQ multiplex PCR reads into MiXCR, producing one record per CDR3 protein. The table lists roughly 200,000 distinct CDR3 sequences, roughly 94% of them singletons. The data stem from a study of CD8 T cells in Susac syndrome. About the research overall: Within the group of sequenced Susac syndrome patients, six had active disease and about 8 were in remission.

This CDR3 has 12 amino acids. V was trimmed by 2 bases and J by 12 bases, leaving 11 bases between them. The clonotype was recovered from a human donor with Susac syndrome. Input material: CD4+ T cells from PBMCs. The chain couples TRBV12-3 or TRBV12-4 to TRBJ2-4; TRBD2 might be the D (5 bases). CDR3 loop: CASSLLAAAQYF. DNA for the CDR3: TGTGCCAGCAGTTTACTGGCAGCGGCTCAGTACTTC.